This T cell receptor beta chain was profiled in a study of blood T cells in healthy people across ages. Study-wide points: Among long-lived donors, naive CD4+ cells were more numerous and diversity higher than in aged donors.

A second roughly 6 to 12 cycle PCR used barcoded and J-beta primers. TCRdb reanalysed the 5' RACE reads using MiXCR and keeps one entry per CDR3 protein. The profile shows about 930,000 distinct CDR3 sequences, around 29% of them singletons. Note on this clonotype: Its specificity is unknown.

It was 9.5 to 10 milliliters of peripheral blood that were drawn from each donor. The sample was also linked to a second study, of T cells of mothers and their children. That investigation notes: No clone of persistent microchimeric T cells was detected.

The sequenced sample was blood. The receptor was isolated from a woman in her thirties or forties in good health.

The CDR3 loop reads CSVRRTDTQYF. For the CDR3, the DNA is TGCAGTGTACGGCGCACAGATACGCAGTATTTT. The chain uses TRBV20-1 and TRBJ2-3; D remains unclear. The germline V gene encodes CDR1 DFQATT and CDR2 SNEGSKA (reference sequence). Trimming removed 7 bases from V and 1 base from J, with 6 bases in between. The CDR3 extends over 11 amino acids.